Presented here are 27 T cell receptor beta chains from one specimen sequenced in a study of blood T cell repertoires in COVID-19. Here immunoSEQ multiplex PCR was the method, and the copy in TCRdb shows in-frame clones only, minus some. The sample yields about 20,000 clones, around 74% seen once. Sequencing was carried out using peripheral blood. All receptors come from an elderly man with acute or convalescent COVID-19.

This chain joins TRBV4-2 and TRBJ2-2; possible D gene TRBD2, 6 bases. Germline CDR1 reads LGHNA; CDR2 reads YNFKEQ. This CDR3 has 17 residues. The V gene lost 0 bases and the J gene lost 1 base, with 12 bases spanning the gap. CDR3 DNA: TGTGCCAGCAGCCAAGATCAGGTGGGAGGGAACACCGGGGAGCTGTTTTTT. Amino acids: CASSQDQVGGNTGELFF.

The genes are TRBV7-8 and TRBJ1-3, with 7 nucleotides matching TRBD1. J was trimmed by 0 bases and V by 1 base; bases with no gene match: 12. The CDR3 has 19 residues. Germline V CDR1 and CDR2: SGHVS, FQNEAQ. In DNA, the CDR3 is TGTGCCAGCAGCTTAGACCACGGAGGGACAGTGAGCTCTGGAAACACCATATATTTT. Protein product: CASSLDHGGTVSSGNTIYF.

This clone was seen a few times. The CDR3 coding sequence is TGTGCCTTCAATCAAATGAACACTGAAGCTTTCTTT. Amino acid sequence: CAFNQMNTEAFF. J is TRBJ1-1 and V is TRBV30; D gene unclear. Trimming left V 7 bases short and J 0 bases short, with 9 bases between. The germline V gene encodes CDR1 GTSNPN and CDR2 SVGIG (reference sequence). This CDR3 contains 12 residues.

The chain carries TRBV30 and TRBJ2-5; 8 bases map to TRBD1. V was clipped by 1 base and J by 4 bases; unmatched bases: 8. This CDR3 comprises 15 residues. In germline, CDR1 is GTSNPN, CDR2 SVGIG (reference sequence). The CDR3 sequence: CAWSAWDRSLETQYF. The DNA for the CDR3 is TGTGCCTGGAGTGCCTGGGACAGGAGTTTAGAGACCCAGTACTTC.

V usage is TRBV5-6 and J usage is TRBJ1-4, with 8 bases identical to TRBD1. In germline, CDR1 is SGHDT, CDR2 YYEEEE. The CDR3 is 14 amino acids. The ends lost 5 bases at V and 8 bases at J; junction bases unmatched: 8. In DNA, the CDR3 is TGTGCCAGCAGGCGGACAGGGCTCTCGGAAAAACTGTTTTTT. Protein: CASRRTGLSEKLFF.

This clone was picked up one time. The rearrangement joins TRBV27 to TRBJ1-2; D ambiguous. Germline V CDR1 and CDR2: MNHEY, SMNVEV (reference sequence). V was pared by 8 bases and J by 1 base, with 14 bases between. The CDR3 spans 14 residues. The CDR3 DNA sequence: TGTGCCAGCGCCTCCGTCGACAATAACTATGGCTACACCTTC. It specifies CASASVDNNYGYTF.

The chain carries TRBV6-6 and TRBJ1-1, with D hard to call. From germline, CDR1 is MNHNY and CDR2 SVGAGI (reference sequence). The CDR3 is 11 residues long. Trimming left V 4 bases short and J 5 bases short, with 5 bases between. In nucleotides, the CDR3 is TGTGCCAGCAGTTTTCGGACTGAAGCTTTCTTT. Protein: CASSFRTEAFF.

Only a few counts were recorded for this clone. This chain connects TRBV5-6 to TRBJ2-2, with TRBD2 identical over 7 bases. The J segment lost 0 bases and the V segment lost 3 bases, leaving 5 bases of the junction unmatched. The CDR3 is 16 amino acids. Germline assignment: CDR1 SGHDT and CDR2 YYEEEE. DNA for the CDR3: TGTGCCAGCAGCTGGGGCCTAGCGGCGAACACCGGGGAGCTGTTTTTT. It yields the protein CASSWGLAANTGELFF.

This chain links TRBV4-3 with TRBJ2-7, with D maybe TRBD1 (5 bases). CDR3 size: 14 residues. Germline V CDR1 and CDR2: LGHNA, YSLEER. Trimming stripped 1 base from V and 2 bases from J, with 9 bases between. CDR3 loop: CASSQAREPYEQYF. In DNA, the CDR3 is TGCGCCAGCAGCCAAGCCAGGGAACCCTACGAGCAGTACTTC.

The chain uses TRBV4-2 and TRBJ2-7; 13 positions agree with TRBD2. The CDR3 contains 14 residues. Germline values: CDR1 LGHNA, CDR2 YNFKEQ. Trimming removed 4 bases from V and 7 bases from J; junction bases left unmatched: 4. The CDR3 DNA reads as TGTGCCAGCAGCCTTCTGACTAGCGGGAGGGAGCAGTACTTC. The encoded protein is CASSLLTSGREQYF.

V gene TRBV30 combines with J gene TRBJ1-1; 7 nucleotides match TRBD1. Per the germline V gene, CDR1 is GTSNPN and CDR2 is SVGIG (reference sequence). The J segment lost 2 bases and the V segment lost 4 bases, leaving 7 bases of the junction unmatched. This CDR3 is 14 amino acids long. The CDR3 nucleotides read TGTGCCTGGACAAGGGCAGGGGGAAACACTGAAGCTTTCTTT. This encodes CAWTRAGGNTEAFF.

The chain has TRBV5-8 and TRBJ2-6; the match to TRBD1 covers 7 bases. Germline V gene data show CDR1 as SGHTS and CDR2 as YDEGEE. CDR3 length equals 18 residues. Trimming cost V 3 bases and J 0 bases; bases outside gene matches: 9. Written as DNA, the CDR3 is TGTGCCAGCAGCTGGGCTGACAGGGTGATCTCTGGGGCCAACGTCCTGACTTTC. It translates to CASSWADRVISGANVLTF. Variable domain in full (rest from reference TRBV5-8 and TRBJ2-6): EAGVTQSPTHLIKTRGQQATLRCSPISGHTSVYWYQQALGLGLQFLLWYDEGEERNRGNFPPRFSGRQFPNYSSELNVNALELEDSALYLCASSWADRVISGANVLTFGAGSRLTVL.

In this sample, this clone turned up a few times. This chain joins TRBV21-1 and TRBJ1-3; no check of the table's D call, TRBD1, against the DNA was made. TRBV21-1 is marked as a pseudogene. This CDR3 spans 13 amino acids. CDR3 amino acids: CASSKGQGGTIYF. The CDR3 DNA follows: TGTGCCAGCAGCAAAGGACAGGGGGGCACCATATATTTT.

The rearrangement joins TRBV12-5 to TRBJ1-1; unclear D gene. Germline V gives CDR1 LGHNT, CDR2 FRNRAP. V lost 7 bases and J 7 bases, leaving 16 bases between the germline ends. The CDR3 length is 13 residues. The CDR3 DNA sequence: TGTGCTAGTGATCCTCCGGGATCCAATGAAGCTTTCTTT. Its protein product is CASDPPGSNEAFF.

The V and J genes are TRBV23-1 and TRBJ2-4, with D tentatively TRBD2 (5 bases). TRBV23-1 is classed as an ORF, of uncertain function. Trimming removed 0 bases from V and 0 bases from J, with 12 bases in between. The CDR3 length is 17 residues. CDR3 loop: CASSQSRARLAKNIQYF. As DNA, the CDR3 is TGCGCCAGCAGTCAATCGCGGGCGAGGTTAGCCAAAAACATTCAGTACTTC.

The rearrangement links TRBV7-9 to TRBJ1-6, with D uncertain. The CDR3 contains 14 residues. With 2 bases removed from V and 5 bases from J, the gap between germline ends came to 7 bases. Germline V gene sequence: CDR1 SEHNR, CDR2 FQNEAQ (reference sequence). The CDR3 is CASSLTQNNSPLHF. The CDR3 nucleotides are TGTGCCAGCAGCTTAACCCAGAATAATTCACCCCTCCACTTT.

The V call is TRBV6-6, the J call TRBJ2-2; D is ambiguous. The CDR3 spans 13 residues. V was shortened by 4 bases and J by 3 bases, with 6 bases between the two germline ends. Germline V gene lookup returns CDR1 MNHNY and CDR2 SVGAGI (reference sequence). Here the CDR3 reads CASSSSHTGELFF. The DNA for the CDR3 is TGTGCCAGCAGTTCTTCTCACACCGGGGAGCTGTTTTTT.

The V call is TRBV11-2, the J call TRBJ2-4; TRBD2 matches 15 bases. This CDR3 has 19 residues. The germline CDR1 and CDR2 sequences are SGHAT and FQNNGV. The J segment lost 3 bases and the V segment lost 3 bases, leaving 9 bases of the junction unmatched. The CDR3 sequence is CASSFEGLAGGGVKNIQYF. Here the CDR3 DNA reads TGTGCCAGCAGCTTTGAGGGACTAGCGGGAGGTGGAGTCAAAAACATTCAGTACTTC.

This chain uses TRBV11-2 with TRBJ1-1, with D perhaps matching TRBD1 (5 bases). Per the germline V gene, CDR1 is SGHAT and CDR2 is FQNNGV. V was shortened by 8 bases and J by 6 bases, with 16 bases between the two germline ends. This CDR3 has 13 residues. The CDR3 nucleotides are TGTGCCAGCCGAAAGGGGCTCGTGGCTGAAGCTTTCTTT. Its translation: CASRKGLVAEAFF. The full variable domain, in which reference TRBV11-2 and TRBJ1-1 provide the parts outside the CDR3, is EAGVAQSPRYKIIEKRQSVAFWCNPISGHATLYWYQQILGQGPKLLIQFQNNGVVDDSQLPKDRFSAERLKGVDSTLKIQPAKLEDSAVYLCASRKGLVAEAFFGQGTRLTVV.

The chain employs TRBV5-1 and TRBJ2-3; D perhaps matches TRBD1 (5 bases). CDR1 and CDR2 from the germline V gene are SGHRS and YFSETQ. V shed 3 bases and J shed 3 bases, with 8 bases lying between them. This CDR3 comprises 13 residues. The CDR3 DNA sequence: TGCGCCAGCAGCTCGCAGGGTACAGATACGCAGTATTTT. It codes for CASSSQGTDTQYF.

The chain has TRBV15 and TRBJ1-1; D remains unclear. Germline V lookup: CDR1 LNHNV, CDR2 YYDKDF (reference sequence). The CDR3 runs 14 residues. Trimming removed 1 base at V and 6 bases at J, with 12 bases between. The DNA for the CDR3 is TGTGCCACCAGCAGAGGGCCCCCGTCCGCTGAAGCTTTCTTT. Translation gives CATSRGPPSAEAFF.

The genes are TRBV7-2 and TRBJ2-7, with a possible D match to TRBD1 (5 bases). CDR1 and CDR2 (germline): SGHTA, FQGNSA. This CDR3 contains 15 residues. Trimming shortened V by 5 bases and J by 3 bases, and 17 bases separated the two germline ends. CDR3 amino acids: CASSPNRQTYYEQYF. The CDR3 nucleotides read TGTGCCAGCAGCCCCAATAGACAGACTTACTACGAGCAGTACTTC. Filled out from reference TRBV7-2 and TRBJ2-7, the complete variable domain reads GAGVSQSPSNKVTEKGKDVELRCDPISGHTALYWYRQSLGQGLEFLIYFQGNSAPDKSGLPSDRFSAERTGGSVSTLTIQRTQQEDSAVYLCASSPNRQTYYEQYFGPGTRLTVT.

A few counts support this clone. The chain carries TRBV4-3 and TRBJ1-5; 9 nucleotides line up with TRBD1. The length of the CDR3 is 16 residues. Germline V gene sequence: CDR1 LGHNA, CDR2 YSLEER. J gave up 2 bases and V 1 base, and 3 bases lay outside the gene matches. The CDR3 DNA follows: TGCGCCAGCAGCCAAGGTTGGGACAGGGGCAATCAGCCCCAGCATTTT. Protein product: CASSQGWDRGNQPQHF.

The chain uses TRBV20-1 and TRBJ2-3; unclear D gene. This CDR3 is built from 11 residues. Germline V CDR1 and CDR2: DFQATT, SNEGSKA (reference sequence). CDR3 loop: CSAEGTDTQYF. The DNA of the CDR3 is TGCAGCGCGGAAGGCACAGATACGCAGTATTTT.

The J gene is TRBJ1-1, the V gene TRBV7-8, with D perhaps TRBD1 (5 bases). Germline V gene data show CDR1 as SGHVS and CDR2 as FQNEAQ. The CDR3 totals 13 residues. The germline V and J ends were trimmed by 1 base and 8 bases, with 11 bases remaining between them. The CDR3 coding sequence is TGTGCCAGCAGCTTAGGGGACTCCTCCGAAGCTTTCTTT. This codes for CASSLGDSSEAFF. The complete variable domain, with remaining parts taken from reference TRBV7-8 and TRBJ1-1, reads GAGVSQSPRYKVAKRGQDVALRCDPISGHVSLFWYQQALGQGPEFLTYFQNEAQLDKSGLPSDRFFAERPEGSVSTLKIQRTQQEDSAVYLCASSLGDSSEAFFGQGTRLTVV.

The gene calls are TRBV24-1 and TRBJ2-3, with D possibly being TRBD1 (6 bases). The CDR3 sequence is 15 residues long. Germline CDR1 and CDR2: KGHDR and SFDVKD. V lost 6 bases and J lost 3, with 15 bases in between. The CDR3 nucleotides are TGTGCCACCAGTCCCTCAGGGGCTATAACAGATACGCAGTATTTT. Protein sequence: CATSPSGAITDTQYF.

The chain is built from TRBV5-8 and TRBJ2-2; 8 nucleotides align to TRBD2. The CDR3 is made up of 16 amino acids. J lost 0 bases, V lost 6 bases, and 7 bases had no gene match. The V gene's germline CDR1 is SGHTS and CDR2 YDEGEE. The CDR3 sequence: CASTGGARTNTGELFF. DNA of the CDR3: TGTGCCAGCACCGGGGGGGCCAGAACGAACACCGGGGAGCTGTTTTTT.